A single T cell receptor beta chain is shown here with its context. The data belong to a study of blood T cell repertoires in COVID-19. Clones were sequenced by immunoSEQ multiplex PCR, and TCRdb holds only the in-frame ones, with some missing. There are about 200,000 clones in the sample; around 81% occur only once, and 8% to 9% lies in the top ten. With 3 bases clipped from V and 5 bases from J, the junction kept 18 bases outside the gene matches. The germline V gene has CDR1 MGHRA and CDR2 YSYEKL. This CDR3 is built from 18 residues. The chain employs TRBV4-1 and TRBJ2-5, with TRBD1 matching over 7 bases. Sequencing was performed on PBMCs or T cells enriched from blood (not recorded which). The TCR sequence derives from a woman in her 50s with acute COVID-19. The CDR3 DNA is TGCGCCAGCAGCCAGACCATGGTGACAAACAGGGGCCGGGAGACCCAGTACTTC. It codes for CASSQTMVTNRGRETQYF.